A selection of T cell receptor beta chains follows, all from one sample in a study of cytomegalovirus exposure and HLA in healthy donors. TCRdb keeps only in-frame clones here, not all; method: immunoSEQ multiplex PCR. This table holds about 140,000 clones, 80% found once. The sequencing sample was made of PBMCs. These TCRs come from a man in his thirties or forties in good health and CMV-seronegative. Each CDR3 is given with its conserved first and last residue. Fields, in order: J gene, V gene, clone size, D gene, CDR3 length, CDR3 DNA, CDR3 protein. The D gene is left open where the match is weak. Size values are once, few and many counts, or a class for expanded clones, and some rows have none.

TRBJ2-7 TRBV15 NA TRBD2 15 TGTGCCACCAGCAGAGTCCCAGCGGGAGCCTACGAGCAGTACTTC CATSRVPAGAYEQYF
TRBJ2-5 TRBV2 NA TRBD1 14 TGTGCCAGCAGGGGGACAGGGGGCGAAGAGACCCAGTACTTC CASRGTGGEETQYF
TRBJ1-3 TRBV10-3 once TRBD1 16 TGTGCCATCAGAGCCGGACAGGGGCTATCCGGAAACACCATATATTTT CAIRAGQGLSGNTIYF
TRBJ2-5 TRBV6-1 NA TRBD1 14 TGTGCCAGCAGGCCGGGACAGGGACAAGAGACCCAGTACTTC CASRPGQGQETQYF
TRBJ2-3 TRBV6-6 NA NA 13 TGTGCCAGCAGTTACAGGGGAACAGATACGCAGTATTTT CASSYRGTDTQYF
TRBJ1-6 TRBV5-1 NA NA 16 TGCGCCAGCAGCTTAGGATTAGCGGGACTCGACCAGGCCCTCCACTTT CASSLGLAGLDQALHF
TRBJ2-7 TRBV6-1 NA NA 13 TGTGCCAGCAGTTTTGGACGGACATACGAGCAGTACTTC CASSFGRTYEQYF
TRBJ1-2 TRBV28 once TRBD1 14 TGTGCCAGCAGTCCAGGGGGCGGCACAGGCGGCTACACCTTC CASSPGGGTGGYTF
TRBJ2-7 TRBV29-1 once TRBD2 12 TGCAGCGTTCGGGCGGGAGCGTATGAGCAGTACTTC CSVRAGAYEQYF
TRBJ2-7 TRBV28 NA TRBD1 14 TGTGCCAGCAGGACAGGGGGACCGTCCTACGAGCAGTACTTC CASRTGGPSYEQYF
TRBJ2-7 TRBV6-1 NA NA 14 TGTGCCAGCAGTCCCTCATTCGGGACACCCGAGCAGTACTTC CASSPSFGTPEQYF
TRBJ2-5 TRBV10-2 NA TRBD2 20 TGCGCCAGCAGTGAGGCTGGCTGGGGACTAGCGGGAGGGAATAAAGAGACCCAGTACTTC CASSEAGWGLAGGNKETQYF
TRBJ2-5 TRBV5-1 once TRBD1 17 TGCGCCAGCACCCGACGCCAGGGGGCAGGTTCCCAAGAGACCCAGTACTTC CASTRRQGAGSQETQYF
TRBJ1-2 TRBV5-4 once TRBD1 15 TGTGCCAGCAGCTTGGTCGTACAGGGGGCTTATGGCTACACCTTC CASSLVVQGAYGYTF
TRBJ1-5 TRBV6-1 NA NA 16 TGTGCCAGCAGTGAATACGGAGGTGTTAGCAATCAGCCCCAGCATTTT CASSEYGGVSNQPQHF
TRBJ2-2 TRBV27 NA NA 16 TGTGCCAGCAGTTTTAATTCACAGCTGAACACCGGGGAGCTGTTTTTT CASSFNSQLNTGELFF
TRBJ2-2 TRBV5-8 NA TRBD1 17 TGTGCCAGCAGCTCCTACGGACAGGGGCAGGACACCGGGGAGCTGTTTTTT CASSSYGQGQDTGELFF
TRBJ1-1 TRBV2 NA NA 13 TGTGCCAGCACCGGCAGGGCGAACACTGAAGCTTTCTTT CASTGRANTEAFF
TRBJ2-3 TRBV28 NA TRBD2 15 TGTGCCAGCAGTCTAGCTAGCGGGAGTACAGATACGCAGTATTTT CASSLASGSTDTQYF
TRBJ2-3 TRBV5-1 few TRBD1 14 TGCGCCAGCAGCCCCTACAGGGGGTGGGAGGCGCAGTATTTT CASSPYRGWEAQYF
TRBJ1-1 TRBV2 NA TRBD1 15 TGTGCCAGCACTCCTTGGCAGGGGGGGAACACTGAAGCTTTCTTT CASTPWQGGNTEAFF
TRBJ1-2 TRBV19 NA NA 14 TGTGCCAGTATCGCGGGGGTCACTAACTATGGCTACACCTTC CASIAGVTNYGYTF
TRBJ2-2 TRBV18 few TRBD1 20 TGTGCCAGCTCACCGGGACAGGGCGGTTATGTCCACGGGCGCACCGGGGAGCTGTTTTTT CASSPGQGGYVHGRTGELFF
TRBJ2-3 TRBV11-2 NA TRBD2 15 TGTGCCAGCAGCCGAGCGGGGGGGGTCACAGATACGCAGTATTTT CASSRAGGVTDTQYF
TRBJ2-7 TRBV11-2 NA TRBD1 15 TGTGCCAGCAGCTTATTCGGGGACAGGACCTACGAGCAGTACTTC CASSLFGDRTYEQYF
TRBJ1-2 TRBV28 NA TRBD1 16 TGTGCCAGCAGTTCTATTAGGACAGGGCATCGGGATGGCTACACCTTC CASSSIRTGHRDGYTF
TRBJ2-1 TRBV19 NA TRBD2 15 TGTGCCAGTGCCCCGAGACTAGCGGGAGGCAATGAGCAGTTCTTC CASAPRLAGGNEQFF
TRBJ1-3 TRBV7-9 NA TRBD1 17 TGTGCCAGCAGCTTAGGCCTAAACCGGGACAGGGGGAACACCATATATTTT CASSLGLNRDRGNTIYF
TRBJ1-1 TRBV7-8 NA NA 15 TGTGCCAGCAGCTTCCTACAGGTCATGAACACTGAAGCTTTCTTT CASSFLQVMNTEAFF
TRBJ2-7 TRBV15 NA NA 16 TGTGCCACCAGCCCAAGTGGGGCAGGGAGGACCTACGAGCAGTACTTC CATSPSGAGRTYEQYF
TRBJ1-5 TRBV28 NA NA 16 TGTGCCAGCAGTACGACGGGGGGCGGAAGCAATCAGCCCCAGCATTTT CASSTTGGGSNQPQHF
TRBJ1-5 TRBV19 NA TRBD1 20 TGTGCCAGTAGTATAGATACCGGGACAGGGTCGACCCATAGCAATCAGCCCCAGCATTTT CASSIDTGTGSTHSNQPQHF
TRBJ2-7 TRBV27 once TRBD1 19 TGTGCCAGCAGTCTTTCCGGGACAGGGATTAGTGAAGGGACGAGTAGGCAGTACTTC CASSLSGTGISEGTSRQYF
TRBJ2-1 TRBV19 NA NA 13 TGTGCCAGTCTTTCACTAGCTTACAATGAGCAGTTCTTC CASLSLAYNEQFF
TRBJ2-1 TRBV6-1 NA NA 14 TGTGCCAGCAGTGAAGCGGGCGCCTACAATGAGCAGTTCTTC CASSEAGAYNEQFF
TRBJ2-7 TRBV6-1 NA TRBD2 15 TGTGCCAGCAGTGAATTGACTAGCGGATACACCGAGCAGTACTTC CASSELTSGYTEQYF